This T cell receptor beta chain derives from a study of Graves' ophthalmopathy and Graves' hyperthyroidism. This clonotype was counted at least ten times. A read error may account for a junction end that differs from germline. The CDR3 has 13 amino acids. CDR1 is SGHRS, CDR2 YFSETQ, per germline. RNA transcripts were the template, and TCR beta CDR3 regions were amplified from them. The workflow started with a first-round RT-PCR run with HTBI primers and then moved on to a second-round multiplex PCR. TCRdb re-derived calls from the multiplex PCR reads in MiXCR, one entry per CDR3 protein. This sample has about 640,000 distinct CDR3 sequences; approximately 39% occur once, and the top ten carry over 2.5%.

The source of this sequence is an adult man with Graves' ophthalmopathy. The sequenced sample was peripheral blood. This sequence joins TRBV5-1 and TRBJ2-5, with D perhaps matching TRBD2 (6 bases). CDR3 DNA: TGTGCCAGCAGTCCCGGGACTCAAGAGACCCAGTACTTC. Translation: CASSPGTQETQYF.